This T cell receptor beta chain was profiled in a study of naive and memory T cell subsets. An equimolar mix of two oligonucleotides served as the beta constant-region primer for TRBC1 and TRBC2. Four rounds of PCR amplified the ligated cDNA using nested alpha and beta constant-region primers plus SP2. A 12-nucleotide UMI and the SP2 primer were added to the cDNA 3' end by oligonucleotide ligation. A single record per CDR3 protein comes from TCRdb applying MiXCR to the UMI-ligation and nested PCR reads. The data show 140,000 to 150,000 distinct CDR3 sequences, roughly 23% seen once. Study-wide findings and caveats: Especially in CD8 cells, naive repertoires contained a few larger clonotypes, possibly CD45RA-re-expressing memory cells.

A note on this clonotype: Its antigen is unidentified.

Germline CDR1 and CDR2: SGHTA and FQGNSA. The CDR3 totals 11 residues. Between the trimmed V and J ends, which lost 3 bases and 10 bases, there was a span of 8 bases. The sequenced sample consisted of naive CD4+ T cells from blood. The V call is TRBV7-2, the J call TRBJ2-3; D possibly corresponds to TRBD2 (6 bases). The TCR originated in a human donor in good health. For the CDR3, the DNA is TGTGCCAGCAGCTTTGGGGAGGCGCAGTATTTT. This sequence encodes CASSFGEAQYF.